This TCR beta chain was recorded in a study of cytomegalovirus exposure and HLA in healthy donors (dated by TCRdb to 2016 to 2017). About the study as a whole: An earlier analysis of some 500 of the donors reported 250 to 300 Gb of sequence data and roughly 100 million unique TCR beta sequences from around 200 million T cells. The study profiled the T cell repertoires of about 720 subjects by immunosequencing and related them to cytomegalovirus serostatus. The study combined high-throughput TCR immunosequencing, statistical association of individual TCRs with disease status, and machine learning to predict cytomegalovirus infection status. HLA typing included class I and class II loci at four-digit resolution. Roughly 300 gigabases of sequencing data and tens of millions of unique TCR sequences were included in an early release covering 550 to 800 HLA-typed donors. Every repertoire in the discovery cohort had been generated on one and the same sequencing platform. An earlier analysis of roughly 600 of the donors used high-throughput TCR beta sequencing to judge whether each TCR beta V gene segment behaved as functional or pseudogenic. Rather than drawing on any new phenotypic data, the later analysis identified candidate immune exposures from TCR beta sequences and the way those sequences occurred across donors. Typing coverage varied by locus: 629-630 donors for A, B, C, DRB1 and DQB1; roughly 510 for DQA1; more than 600 for DPA1; fewer than 480 for DPB1. Alongside the repertoire data, information on donor age, sex, ethnicity and CMV serostatus was compiled. A later genetic analysis used genome-wide SNP genotypes for about 65% of the 666 donors, treating that subset as a discovery cohort. The genetic ancestry cluster associated with self-reported Caucasian donors included over 80% of the roughly 360 genotyped donors. A later analysis re-analyzed previously published TCR beta repertoires from roughly 690 donors and added high-resolution HLA genotyping to study TCR occurrence patterns. A separate validation cohort of roughly 120 different subjects was used in addition to the 666-subject first cohort. Among approximately 370 genotyped donors of the cohort, an average of roughly 230,000 unique TCR beta nucleotide sequences was sequenced per donor, of which 15% to 20% were non-productive. Roughly 5 DR-DQ haplotypes were handled as single units for association and clustering because linkage in the cohort was strong. The study aimed to test whether cataloging public T cell receptors could reveal signatures of past pathogen exposure.

Overall results and qualifications from the work: The earlier analysis of nearly 600 of the donors excluded approximately 15 rarely observed V segments, including chromosome 9 orphons, because counts were too low. According to the authors, the approach could potentially be generalized to other disease states and immunological phenotypes. In an earlier analysis of 587 of the donors, most TCR beta V segments appeared in productive rearrangements about 87% or about 30% of the time, broadly matching IMGT annotations. Presence/absence analyses assumed roughly uniform sequencing depth across donors, an assumption that may not hold. A total of 150 or so TCR beta chains were listed by the study as associated with cytomegalovirus. When HLA alleles, especially DR and DQ, strongly co-occurred, TCR associations were difficult to assign to individual alleles. A few of the identified cytomegalovirus-associated TCR beta chains were confirmed in vitro to be specific for cytomegalovirus antigens. Linkage disequilibrium might explain the correlated functional status among segregating V segments, but an unknown experimental factor could not be excluded. In a later analysis, most CMV-associated TCR beta chains were found to appear HLA-restricted, with HLA associations seemingly driven largely by CMV exposure. While some public TCRs were present in many individuals, most TCR sequences turned up only very rarely across donors. A cluster of highly shared sequence variants was judged likely to be a technical artifact of the sequencing pipeline. A further reported finding was that TCR beta sequences accurately predicted the HLA-A and HLA-B alleles for most subjects in the first cohort. In a later analysis, about 16,000 TCR beta sequences were associated with specific HLA alleles at a false discovery rate of 0.05. A later genetic analysis reported fewer N-insertions in productive TCRs among donors in an Asian-associated ancestry cluster than the roughly 640-donor mean. In a later genetic analysis, a missense DCLRE1C variant was associated with V-gene and J-gene trimming of TCR beta chains, and the association was replicated in an independent cohort. The only immune exposure information available for the cohort was CMV serostatus. Several of the top co-occurrence clusters appeared to be linked to parvovirus B19, influenza, CMV and Epstein-Barr virus, according to a later analysis. HLA typing was unavailable for some donors at each locus, so association tests used only the typed subset. Only TCR beta chains were sequenced in this cohort, and the absence of alpha or paired-chain data limited detectable features. Cytomegalovirus status was reported to be diagnosed by the classifier with high specificity and sensitivity in both the original and validation cohorts. Compared with equally common non-associated chains, HLA-associated TCR beta chains in a later analysis were more clonally expanded and had lower generation probabilities. In a later analysis, TCR association rates were found to vary across HLA loci, with the most associated TCRs seen for DRB1 alleles and the fewest for HLA-C alleles.

This clone was recorded a few times. The antigen it binds to is not known. No clone much larger than this one lies a single base away; base qualities are absent. Library preparation used the immunoSEQ multiplex PCR assay. The multiplex PCR relied on a mix of 60 forward primers for TCR Vbeta segments and 13 reverse primers for TCR Jbeta segments. A multiplex PCR assay on genomic DNA amplified the CDR3 region of rearranged TCR beta genes. The amplified TCR beta libraries were sequenced on the Illumina HiSeq System as 87-base-pair reads. Per the authors' processing: A later analysis tallied tens of millions of unique TCR beta chains across the 650 to 750 repertoires, and 10 million to 11 million of those chains were shared by two or more donors. To remove PCR and sequencing errors, raw reads were error-corrected and collapsed into unique sequences using a nearest-neighbor algorithm that merged closely related sequences. Alignment of CDR3 sequences to IMGT reference sequences was used to assign V, D and J gene segments. For a sequence to be retained, at least a six-nucleotide match to both a V gene segment and a J gene segment was required. Rearrangements were called productive when the CDR3 lacked stop codons and stayed in frame with V and J; all others were non-productive. Following IMGT convention, CDR3 was defined as the stretch from the second conserved V-encoded cysteine up to the conserved J-encoded phenylalanine. In an earlier analysis of more than 550 of the donors, sequences lacking an unambiguous match to a single V gene segment were excluded. An earlier analysis of roughly 590 of the donors called V segments functional above 56.7% productive rearrangements and segregating when the between-donor standard deviation exceeded 5%. A statistical classification framework was developed to diagnose cytomegalovirus status using the catalog of TCR beta chain sequences. V and J gene assignment, in a later analysis, came from comparing TCR nucleotide sequences with IMGT/GENE-DB human TR gene sequences. Using the TCRdist pipeline, a later analysis assigned CDR3 sequences along with most-parsimonious VDJ recombination scenarios. In a later analysis, every TCR beta chain was defined by the combination of its CDR3 amino acid sequence and its V-gene family, and reads without a unique V-gene family were dropped. A later analysis removed several hundred highly shared, low-generation-probability nucleotide sequences to deal with suspected cross-contamination and a sequencing artifact. A later analysis calculated a clonal expansion index for each public chain from normalized within-repertoire ranks of inferred template counts. A later analysis computed generation probabilities with a VDJ recombination model fitted to out-of-frame rearrangements, and checked the results against IGoR. Hypergeometric tests were used in a later analysis to score TCR-TCR, TCR-HLA and TCR-CMV co-occurrence, with a repertoire-size bias correction applied to the TCR pairs. To estimate false discovery rates, a later analysis permuted the HLA or CMV assignments 20 times. In a later analysis, co-occurring TCRs were grouped with DBSCAN, and TCRdist sequence similarity was added when clustering was performed within HLA-allele-positive subsets. Co-occurrence clustering excluded repertoires with fewer than 30,000 or more than 120,000 public chains, plus five with anomalous nucleotide sharing. TCRdb retrieved this table from immuneACCESS and kept in-frame rearrangements only. Not all clones are present; in checked studies, unresolved V genes account for under half, and no reason is known for the remainder. D and trimming were read from the DNA, whereas the V and J calls and clone size are those reported in that table. For this sample the table gives 180,000 or so clones, of which 75% to 80% were detected only once. More than 12% of the sample rests with the top ten.

In total, approximately 690 healthy bone marrow donors made up the cohort. Cohort members were all nominally healthy when sampled, although unrecorded immune exposures were likely present. The donor was CMV seropositive and was included in the group of approximately 300 seropositive cohort members. Each donor provided a peripheral blood sample, and peripheral blood mononuclear cells were used for TCR beta sequencing. Genomic DNA extraction from the blood cell samples was performed with the Qiagen DNeasy Blood Extraction Kit. Sequenced input: PBMCs. This TCR was recovered from a man aged 45-65 years in good health and CMV-seropositive.

This receptor has the CDR3 CAWTRETGNTIYF. Here is the DNA: TGTGCCTGGACCCGGGAAACTGGAAACACCATATATTTT. The V gene is TRBV30 and the J gene is TRBJ1-3; the D gene remains uncertain. The trim is 4 bases for V and 2 bases for J, with a gap of 9 bases between the germline ends. From cysteine to phenylalanine, the CDR3 is 13 amino acids long. Only the CDR3 part of the read is kept: 39 bases, read in frame from the first base. The germline V gene (reference sequence) specifies GTSNPN as CDR1 and SVGIG as CDR2.